The following is a T cell receptor (beta chain) sequence with its context. Which antigen it targets is not known. Base qualities are missing; no much larger clone stands one base away. This sample was sequenced with an Illumina HiSeq 1500. In-frame beta chains were kept once TCRdb had trimmed the public reads at Q25 with fastp and called clones with MiXCR. Every distinct CDR3 protein forms one entry, paired with its most common genes and DNA. This sample is represented by fewer than 850,000 distinct CDR3 sequences; about 27% of them were singletons. Of the sample, about 12% falls within the top ten clones. This specimen comes from a study of T cell repertoires in cytomegalovirus infection (dated by TCRdb to the late 2010s). A note on the overall study: Alongside well-studied HLA-B-restricted epitopes, the peptide stimulations were aimed at recently identified HLA-C-restricted CMV epitopes, whose presentation resists viral immunomodulation. Donor HLA type was relevant to the analysis, as public TCR beta signatures indicated carriage of CMV infection together with the matching HLA type. Overall study results and their limits: In both this cohort and an independent cohort of 352 donors, the cumulative frequency of public TCR beta family members distinguished carriers of CMV infection plus the relevant HLA type. The ex vivo response was dominated by HLA-C-restricted CMV-specific TCR beta clonotypes, and the single most frequent clonotype in two of eight donors was supplied by these HLA-C-restricted clonotypes.

The treatment or condition label of this sample denotes: in vitro stimulation with specific CMV peptide epitopes to enrich CMV-specific T cells. The germline V end is reduced by 5 bases and the J end by 5 bases; junction bases left unmatched: 8. Inclusive of the bounding cysteine and phenylalanine, the CDR3 is 15 residues long. Only CDR3 DNA is held: 45 bases, read in frame from base 1. Reading the germline V gene gives CDR1 MNHEY and CDR2 SVGAGI. This TCR was sampled from a human donor in good health (CMV status not recorded). Some clones in this sample may be carry-over from other donors' samples. The sample was cultured CD8+ T cells from PBMCs, taken from culture after CMV antigen stimulation. This chain joins TRBV6-5 to TRBJ2-3; TRBD2 matches 9 bases in the middle. In nucleotides, the sequence is TGTGCCAGCAGTGAGGGGGGCGGGGGGGGAGATACGCAGTATTTT. Its coded protein is CASSEGGGGGDTQYF.